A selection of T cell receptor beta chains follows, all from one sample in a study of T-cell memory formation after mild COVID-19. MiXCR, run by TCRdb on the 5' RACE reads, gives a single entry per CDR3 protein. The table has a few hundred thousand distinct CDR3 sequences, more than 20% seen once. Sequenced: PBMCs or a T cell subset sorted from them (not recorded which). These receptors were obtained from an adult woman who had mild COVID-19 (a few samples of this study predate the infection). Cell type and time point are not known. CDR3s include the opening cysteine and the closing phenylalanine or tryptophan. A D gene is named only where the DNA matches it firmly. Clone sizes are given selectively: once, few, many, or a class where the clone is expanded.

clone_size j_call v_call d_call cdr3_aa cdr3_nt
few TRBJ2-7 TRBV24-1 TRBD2 CATSDGLAGKYEQYF TGTGCCACCAGTGATGGACTAGCGGGAAAATACGAGCAGTACTTC
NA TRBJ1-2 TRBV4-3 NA CASSQVGVTENYGYTF TGCGCCAGCAGCCAAGTAGGTGTGACAGAGAACTATGGCTACACCTTC
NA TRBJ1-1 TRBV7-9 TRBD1 CASSLPYGQGMNTEAFF TGTGCCAGCAGCTTACCCTACGGACAGGGAATGAACACTGAAGCTTTCTTT
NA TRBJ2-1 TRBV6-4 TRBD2 CASGIAGGTHNEQFF TGTGCCAGCGGAATAGCGGGGGGGACACACAATGAGCAGTTCTTC
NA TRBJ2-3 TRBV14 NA CASSRTLTGTDTQYF TGTGCCAGCAGCCGGACTCTCACAGGAACAGATACGCAGTATTTT
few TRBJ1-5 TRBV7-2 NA CASSTQGTVYNQPQHF TGTGCCAGCAGCACCCAGGGTACCGTGTACAATCAGCCCCAGCATTTT
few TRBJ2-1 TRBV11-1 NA CASSRSYRVHLNEQFF TGTGCCAGCAGCCGATCCTACAGGGTCCACCTCAATGAGCAGTTCTTC
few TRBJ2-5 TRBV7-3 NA CASSPGPLETQYF TGTGCCAGCAGCCCTGGACCCCTGGAGACCCAGTACTTC
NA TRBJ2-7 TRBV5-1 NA CASRWGQQDEQYF TGCGCCAGCAGGTGGGGGCAGCAGGACGAGCAGTACTTC
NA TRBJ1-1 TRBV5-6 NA CASSWYGEAFF TGTGCCAGCAGCTGGTACGGAGAAGCTTTCTTT
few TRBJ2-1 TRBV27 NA CASSLFIQDEQFF TGTGCCAGCAGTTTATTCATTCAGGATGAGCAGTTCTTC
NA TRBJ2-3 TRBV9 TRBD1 CASSVQGADTQYF TGTGCCAGCAGCGTACAGGGGGCAGATACGCAGTATTTT
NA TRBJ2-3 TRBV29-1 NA CSVEPGITDTQYF TGCAGCGTTGAGCCAGGAATCACAGATACGCAGTATTTT
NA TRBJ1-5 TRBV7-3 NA CAAEGPPPQHF TGTGCCGCGGAGGGGCCCCCGCCCCAGCATTTT
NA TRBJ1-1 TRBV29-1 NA CSVLSAEAFF TGCAGCGTTCTGAGCGCTGAAGCTTTCTTT